Included here is one T cell receptor (beta chain) sequence, with context. As yet, its antigen is unknown. This sample was taken from a study of radiotherapy plus CTLA-4 blockade in lung cancer. Study-level background: An objective response was seen in 18% of patients, and disease control in 30% to 35%.

The protocol was immunoSEQ multiplex PCR, while the TCRdb copy is restricted to in-frame clones and leaves out a portion. Altogether around 70,000 clones are present, 60% to 80% being singletons, with the ten largest covering roughly 15%. There are 18 residues in the CDR3. V gave up 3 bases and J gave up 0 bases; unmatched junction bases: 4. CDR1 and CDR2 from the germline V gene are MNHEY and SMNVEV (reference sequence). With ipilimumab providing CTLA-4 blockade, focal radiation was administered to patients who had chemo-refractory metastatic non-small-cell lung cancer. Study-level findings and limits: Clones of tumor-derived TCRs expanded in blood after radiotherapy plus ipilimumab. Early blood T cell clone dynamics reportedly forecast response best, with interferon-beta.

The V and J genes are TRBV27 and TRBJ2-6; 11 nucleotides line up with TRBD1. The origin of this receptor is a human donor with non-small cell lung cancer whose response to radiotherapy plus ipilimumab could not be evaluated. Some clones in this sample may be carry-over from other donors' samples. The material sequenced was peripheral blood, taken from a patient treated with radiotherapy plus ipilimumab. DNA of the CDR3: TGTGCCAGCAGTTTCAAGGGACAGGGGGTCTCTGGGGCCAACGTCCTGACTTTC. Amino acids: CASSFKGQGVSGANVLTF.